The 24 T cell receptor beta chains listed next were all sequenced from one sample in a study of neurological immune-mediated disorders. A single record per CDR3 protein comes from TCRdb applying MiXCR to the 5' RACE reads. The sample yields 39,000 or so distinct CDR3 sequences, around 4.8% seen once. Sequencing was done on a sample of CD4+ T cells from blood. Receptor source: a man between 18 and 29 years old in good health.

This clonotype was picked up many times. The CDR3 spells CASSFPGAGYTF. The DNA of the CDR3 is TGTGCCAGCAGCTTCCCAGGGGCCGGCTACACCTTC. The chain is built from TRBV7-9 and TRBJ1-2, with a tentative D call TRBD1 (6 bases). The ends were cut back, 3 bases at V and 8 bases at J, with 10 bases in the middle. The germline gives CDR1 SEHNR, CDR2 FQNEAQ (reference sequence). This CDR3 contains 12 residues.

This clonotype was counted only a few times. The chain links TRBV20-1 to TRBJ1-2; D unresolved. The ends were cut back, 3 bases at V and 8 bases at J, with 13 bases in the middle. CDR3 length: 12 residues. CDR1 DFQATT and CDR2 SNEGSKA come from the germline V gene (reference sequence). Here the CDR3 reads CSASDGAVGYTF. The CDR3 nucleotides read TGCAGTGCTAGTGACGGTGCTGTAGGCTACACCTTC.

This clonotype was detected many times. The CDR3 protein is CSAQRGADTDTQYF. DNA of the CDR3: TGCAGTGCTCAGCGGGGGGCCGACACAGATACGCAGTATTTT. The V gene is TRBV20-1, the J gene TRBJ2-3; 9 nucleotides match TRBD2. Unmatched junction bases numbered 5, after V lost 5 bases and J lost 2 bases. There are 14 residues in the CDR3. Germline values: CDR1 DFQATT, CDR2 SNEGSKA (reference sequence).

This clonotype was counted at least ten times. V gene TRBV5-1 combines with J gene TRBJ1-6, with D possibly TRBD1 on 6 matching bases. The CDR3 is 12 residues long. The germline gives CDR1 SGHRS, CDR2 YFSETQ. V shed 2 bases and J shed 13 bases, with 10 bases lying between them. The DNA for the CDR3 is TGCGCCAGCAGCTTCCCCCAGGGGCCCCTCCACTTT. The encoded protein is CASSFPQGPLHF.

This clonotype has a count of ten or more. The chain combines TRBV5-1 with TRBJ1-4; 8 bases match TRBD1. J lost 5 bases, V lost 4 bases, and 10 bases had no gene match. Germline V gene data show CDR1 as SGHRS and CDR2 as YFSETQ. CDR3 length equals 16 residues. The CDR3 reads CASSTWTGQENEKLFF. CDR3 DNA: TGCGCCAGCAGCACCTGGACAGGGCAGGAGAATGAAAAACTGTTTTTT.

This clonotype was seen repeatedly, ten times or more. The rearrangement joins TRBV5-1 to TRBJ2-5; D remains unclear. Trimming removed 0 bases from V and 5 bases from J, with 14 bases in between. Germline loops: CDR1 SGHRS, CDR2 YFSETQ. The CDR3 is 15 amino acids. The CDR3 DNA reads as TGCGCCAGCAGCTTGGCTGCTGGGGTGGTTGAGACCCAGTACTTC. Translating gives CASSLAAGVVETQYF. Using reference TRBV5-1 and TRBJ2-5 for the parts outside the CDR3, the full variable domain is KAGVTQTPRYLIKTRGQQVTLSCSPISGHRSVSWYQQTPGQGLQFLFEYFSETQRNKGNFPGRFSGRQFSNSRSEMNVSTLELGDSALYLCASSLAAGVVETQYFGPGTRLLVL.

In its sample, this clonotype was seen many times. The chain employs TRBV19 and TRBJ2-7; D remains ambiguous. CDR1 is LNHDA and CDR2 is SQIVND in the germline V gene (reference sequence). This CDR3 has 13 residues. V was clipped by 3 bases and J by 3 bases, with 9 bases between them. DNA for the CDR3: TGTGCCAGTAGTATCGAGAGAGACTACGAGCAGTACTTC. Amino acid sequence: CASSIERDYEQYF. Full variable domain (rest looked up from reference TRBV19 and TRBJ2-7): DGGITQSPKYLFRKEGQNVTLSCEQNLNHDAMYWYRQDPGQGLRLIYYSQIVNDFQKGDIAEGYSVSREKKESFPLTVTSAQKNPTAFYLCASSIERDYEQYFGPGTRLTVT.

This clonotype has ten or more counts. The chain carries TRBV11-3 and TRBJ2-2; D not certain. This CDR3 comprises 13 residues. The ends were cut back, 5 bases at V and 3 bases at J, with 7 bases in the middle. Germline-derived CDR1 and CDR2 are SGHNT and YENEEA. CDR3 region: CASSPRYTGELFF. CDR3 coding DNA: TGTGCCAGCAGCCCGCGGTACACCGGGGAGCTGTTTTTT.

This clonotype came up many times. J is TRBJ1-5 and V is TRBV4-3; the D is unclear. Germline-derived CDR1 and CDR2 are LGHNA and YSLEER. Trimming removed 1 base from V and 4 bases from J, with 11 bases in between. The CDR3 covers 15 residues. The CDR3 loop reads CASSQVVGGNQPQHF. CDR3 bases: TGCGCCAGCAGCCAAGTTGTAGGAGGGAATCAGCCCCAGCATTTT.

Ten or more counts support this clonotype. The chain has TRBV5-1 and TRBJ1-5; 9 bases match TRBD1. The V and J ends lost 4 bases and 4 bases, in that order; junction bases with no gene match: 3. The CDR3 sequence is 14 residues long. Germline V gene sequence: CDR1 SGHRS, CDR2 YFSETQ. The CDR3 here is CASSLGTGNQPQHF. The CDR3 region has the DNA TGCGCCAGCAGCCTAGGGACAGGGAATCAGCCCCAGCATTTT.

This clonotype has at least ten counts. The chain has TRBV12-3 or TRBV12-4 and TRBJ1-2; possibly TRBD1 for D (6 bases). This CDR3 is 15 amino acids long. V lost 3 bases to trimming and J lost 1 base, with 12 bases between them. The CDR3 sequence: CASSFGGSFNYGYTF. CDR3 sequence (DNA): TGTGCCAGCAGTTTCGGGGGCAGCTTTAACTATGGCTACACCTTC.

This clonotype was recorded many times. The genes are TRBV5-1 and TRBJ2-5; TRBD1 matches 8 bases. The V gene's germline CDR1 is SGHRS and CDR2 YFSETQ. V was clipped by 2 bases and J by 2 bases; unmatched bases: 5. CDR3 size: 15 residues. The CDR3 DNA follows: TGCGCCAGCAGCTTCGGGACAGGCCCACAAGAGACCCAGTACTTC. It translates to CASSFGTGPQETQYF.

This clonotype was recorded many times. The chain recombines TRBV20-1 with TRBJ1-6, with D perhaps matching TRBD1 (5 bases). CDR1 and CDR2 from the germline V gene are DFQATT and SNEGSKA (reference sequence). The CDR3 spans 13 residues. V was clipped by 2 bases and J by 11 bases, with 13 bases between them. The CDR3 reads CSARRQGSPPLHF. The CDR3 region has the DNA TGCAGTGCTAGAAGGCAGGGAAGTCCACCCCTCCACTTT.

This clonotype was seen many times. CDR3 region: CSVWGTDLYGYTF. Written as DNA, the CDR3 is TGCAGCGTGTGGGGGACAGACCTCTATGGCTACACCTTC. The chain links TRBV29-1 to TRBJ1-2; 7 bases are shared with TRBD1. Germline V gene sequence: CDR1 SQVTM, CDR2 ANQGSEA. This CDR3 has 13 residues. After removal of 6 bases from V and 4 bases from J, the junction contained 8 bases not matched to a gene. Full variable domain (missing parts from reference TRBV29-1 and TRBJ1-2): SAVISQKPSRDICQRGTSLTIQCQVDSQVTMMFWYRQQPGQSLTLIATANQGSEATYESGFVIDKFPISRPNLTFSTLTVSNMSPEDSSIYLCSVWGTDLYGYTFGSGTRLTVV.

This clonotype has at least ten counts. The rearrangement links TRBV5-8 to TRBJ2-3; 8 nucleotides agree with TRBD2. This CDR3 contains 15 residues. Trimming took 3 bases from V and 0 from J; bases not matched to a gene: 3. Germline assignment: CDR1 SGHTS and CDR2 YDEGEE. For the CDR3, the DNA is TGTGCCAGCAGCTCTGTAGCGGGGAGCACAGATACGCAGTATTTT. Translation gives CASSSVAGSTDTQYF. Together with reference TRBV5-8 and TRBJ2-3, the CDR3 gives the full variable domain: EAGVTQSPTHLIKTRGQQATLRCSPISGHTSVYWYQQALGLGLQFLLWYDEGEERNRGNFPPRFSGRQFPNYSSELNVNALELEDSALYLCASSSVAGSTDTQYFGPGTRLTVL.

This clonotype was recorded at least ten times. The chain links TRBV20-1 to TRBJ2-5; a possible D gene is TRBD1 (6 bases). Germline CDR1 is DFQATT and CDR2 is SNEGSKA (reference sequence). The length of the CDR3 is 12 residues. V was shortened by 6 bases and J by 4 bases, with 12 bases between the two germline ends. The CDR3 reads CSAHRDRETQYF. The CDR3 DNA follows: TGCAGTGCCCACAGGGACCGAGAGACCCAGTACTTC.

Regarding this clonotype: Without the conserved terminal phenylalanine or tryptophan, this CDR3 likely stems from a read error. The chain recombines TRBV3-1 with TRBJ1-2; D is ambiguous. Germline V gene data show CDR1 as LGHDT and CDR2 as YNNKEL (reference sequence). This CDR3 region has 15 residues. The CDR3 is CASNQGVDSKGGYTV. DNA for the CDR3: TGTGCCAGCAACCAAGGAGTGGACTCAAAAGGGGGCTACACCGTC.

This chain joins TRBV9 and TRBJ2-1; no clear D gene. V was trimmed by 4 bases and J by 8 bases, leaving 16 bases between them. Germline CDR1 SGDLS, CDR2 YYNGEE. CDR3 length: 14 amino acids. The chain's CDR3 is CASSPGYQRDEQFF. In nucleotides, the CDR3 is TGTGCCAGCAGCCCCGGATACCAGCGCGATGAGCAGTTCTTC.

This clonotype was observed many times. The genes are TRBV2 and TRBJ1-5, with D perhaps matching TRBD1 (6 bases). The CDR3 is 12 residues long. The V end lost 6 bases, the J end lost 7 bases, and 10 bases lay between the germline ends. CDR1 is SNHLY and CDR2 is FYNNEI in the germline V gene. CDR3: CASRGARQPQHF. CDR3 in DNA: TGTGCCAGCAGGGGGGCTAGACAGCCCCAGCATTTT. Full variable domain (remainder filled in from reference TRBV2 and TRBJ1-5): EPEVTQTPSHQVTQMGQEVILRCVPISNHLYFYWYRQILGQKVEFLVSFYNNEISEKSEIFDDQFSVERPDGSNFTLKIRSTKLEDSAMYFCASRGARQPQHFGDGTRLSIL.

This clonotype was observed at least ten times. The CDR3 region is CAIRPGLAGGTDTQYF. The CDR3 DNA follows: TGTGCCATCCGCCCGGGACTAGCGGGGGGCACAGATACGCAGTATTTT. The chain couples TRBV10-3 to TRBJ2-3; 14 positions match TRBD2. The trim removed 8 bases at V and 1 base at J, leaving 5 bases unmatched. This CDR3 has 16 amino acids. Germline V gives CDR1 ENHRY, CDR2 SYGVKD.

This clonotype was seen many times. CDR3 in amino acids: CATSTGINYGYTF. The CDR3 bases are TGTGCCACCTCGACAGGGATTAACTATGGCTACACCTTC. The chain uses TRBV28 and TRBJ1-2; TRBD1 matches at 7 bases. The germline V gene encodes CDR1 MDHEN and CDR2 SYDVKM. This CDR3 region has 13 residues. The V and J ends lost 10 bases and 1 base, in that order; junction bases with no gene match: 6.

This clonotype came up many times. The rearrangement uses TRBV5-1 and TRBJ1-5; a weak D match, TRBD1 (6 bases). In germline, CDR1 is SGHRS, CDR2 YFSETQ. The V and J ends lost 0 bases and 5 bases respectively, with 9 bases between them. The CDR3 runs 14 residues. CDR3 in amino acids: CASSLGQGYQPQHF. As DNA, the CDR3 is TGCGCCAGCAGCTTGGGGCAGGGGTATCAGCCCCAGCATTTT.

This clonotype has ten or more counts. This chain uses TRBV6-5 with TRBJ1-4; tentatively, D is TRBD1 (5 bases). The CDR3 has 14 residues. Germline CDR1 reads MNHEY; CDR2 reads SVGAGI. V was trimmed by 6 bases and J by 0 bases, leaving 8 bases between them. In DNA form, the CDR3 reads TGTGCCAGCAGGGGGACCGCAACTAATGAAAAACTGTTTTTT. Amino acids: CASRGTATNEKLFF.

The chain links TRBV6-1 to TRBJ2-3; D is tentatively TRBD1 or TRBD2 (5 bases each). V was shortened by 2 bases and J by 2 bases, with 11 bases between the two germline ends. This CDR3 contains 15 residues. CDR1 and CDR2 (germline): MNHNS, SASEGT. The CDR3 spells CASSEPSGPTDTQYF. The CDR3 DNA follows: TGTGCCAGCAGTGAACCCTCGGGACCCACAGATACGCAGTATTTT.